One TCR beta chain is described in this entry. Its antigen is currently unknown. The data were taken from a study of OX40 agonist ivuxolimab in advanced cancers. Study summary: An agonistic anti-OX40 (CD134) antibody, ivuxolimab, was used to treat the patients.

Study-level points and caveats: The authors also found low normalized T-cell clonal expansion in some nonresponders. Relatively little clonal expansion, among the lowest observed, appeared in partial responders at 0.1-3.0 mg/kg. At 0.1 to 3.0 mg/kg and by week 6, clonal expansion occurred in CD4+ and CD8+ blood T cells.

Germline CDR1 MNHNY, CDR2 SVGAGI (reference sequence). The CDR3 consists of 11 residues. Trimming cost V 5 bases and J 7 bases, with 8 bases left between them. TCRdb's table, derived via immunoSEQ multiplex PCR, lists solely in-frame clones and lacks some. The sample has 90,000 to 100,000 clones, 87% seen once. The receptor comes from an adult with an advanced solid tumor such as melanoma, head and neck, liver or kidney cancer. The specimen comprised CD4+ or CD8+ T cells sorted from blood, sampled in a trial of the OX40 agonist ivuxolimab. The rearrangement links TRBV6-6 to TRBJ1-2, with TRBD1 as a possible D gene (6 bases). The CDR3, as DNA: TGTGCCAGCAGTAACAGGGTTGGCTACACCTTC. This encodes CASSNRVGYTF.